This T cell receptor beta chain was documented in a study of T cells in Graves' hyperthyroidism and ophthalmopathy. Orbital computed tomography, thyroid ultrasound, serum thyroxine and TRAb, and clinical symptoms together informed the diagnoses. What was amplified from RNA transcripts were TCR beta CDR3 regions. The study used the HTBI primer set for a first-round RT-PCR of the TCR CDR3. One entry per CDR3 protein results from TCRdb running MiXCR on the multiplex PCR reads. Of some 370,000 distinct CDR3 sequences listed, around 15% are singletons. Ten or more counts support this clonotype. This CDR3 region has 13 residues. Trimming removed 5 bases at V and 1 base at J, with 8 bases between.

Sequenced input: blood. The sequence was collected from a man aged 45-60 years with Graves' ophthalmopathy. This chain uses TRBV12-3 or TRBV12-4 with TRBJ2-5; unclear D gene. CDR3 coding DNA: TGTGCCAGCAGTACTTTGGTCCAAGAGACCCAGTACTTC. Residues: CASSTLVQETQYF.